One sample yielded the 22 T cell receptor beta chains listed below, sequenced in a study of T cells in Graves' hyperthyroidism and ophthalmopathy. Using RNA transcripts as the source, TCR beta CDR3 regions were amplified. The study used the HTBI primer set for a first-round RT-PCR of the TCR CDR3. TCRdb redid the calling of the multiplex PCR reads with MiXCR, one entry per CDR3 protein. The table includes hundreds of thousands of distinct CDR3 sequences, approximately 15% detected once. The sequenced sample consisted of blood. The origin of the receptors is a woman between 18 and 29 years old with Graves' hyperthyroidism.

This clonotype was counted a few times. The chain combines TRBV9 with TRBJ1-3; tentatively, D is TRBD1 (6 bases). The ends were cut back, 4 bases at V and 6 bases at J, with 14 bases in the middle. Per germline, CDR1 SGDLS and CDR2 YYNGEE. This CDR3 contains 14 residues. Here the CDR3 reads CASSPWGAANTIYF. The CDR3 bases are TGTGCCAGCAGCCCTTGGGGGGCGGCAAACACCATATATTTT. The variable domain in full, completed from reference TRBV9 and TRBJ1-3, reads DSGVTQTPKHLITATGQRVTLRCSPRSGDLSVYWYQQSLDQGLQFLIQYYNGEERAKGNILERFSAQQFPDLHSELNLSSLELGDSALYFCASSPWGAANTIYFGEGSWLTVV.

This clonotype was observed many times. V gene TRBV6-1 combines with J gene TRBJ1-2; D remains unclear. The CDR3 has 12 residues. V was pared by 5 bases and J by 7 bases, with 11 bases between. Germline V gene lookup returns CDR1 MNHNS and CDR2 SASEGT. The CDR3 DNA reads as TGTGCCAGCAGTATGGGCCAAGCTGGCTACACCTTC. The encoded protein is CASSMGQAGYTF.

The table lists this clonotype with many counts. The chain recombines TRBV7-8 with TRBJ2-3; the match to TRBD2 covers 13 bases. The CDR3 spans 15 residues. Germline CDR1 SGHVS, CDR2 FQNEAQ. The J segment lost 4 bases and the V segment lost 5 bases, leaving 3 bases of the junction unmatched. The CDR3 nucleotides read TGTGCCAGCAGCCGACTAGCGGGAGGAGCAGATACGCAGTATTTT. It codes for CASSRLAGGADTQYF.

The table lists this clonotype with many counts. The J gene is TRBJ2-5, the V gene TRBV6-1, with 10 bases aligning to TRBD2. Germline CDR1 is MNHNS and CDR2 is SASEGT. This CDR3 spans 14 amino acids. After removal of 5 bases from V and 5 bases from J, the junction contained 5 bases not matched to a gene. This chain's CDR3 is CASSTPGLAETQYF. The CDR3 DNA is TGTGCCAGCAGTACACCGGGACTAGCGGAGACCCAGTACTTC.

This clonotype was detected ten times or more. The CDR3 sequence: CSASLATSGNYEQYF. The CDR3 DNA reads as TGCAGTGCTAGTTTGGCGACTAGCGGGAACTACGAGCAGTACTTC. The J gene is TRBJ2-7, the V gene TRBV20-1, with 11 bases aligning to TRBD2. This CDR3 contains 15 residues. Per the germline V gene, CDR1 is DFQATT and CDR2 is SNEGSKA (reference sequence). The V gene end was trimmed by 3 bases and the J gene end by 3 bases; junction bases not matched to a gene: 7.

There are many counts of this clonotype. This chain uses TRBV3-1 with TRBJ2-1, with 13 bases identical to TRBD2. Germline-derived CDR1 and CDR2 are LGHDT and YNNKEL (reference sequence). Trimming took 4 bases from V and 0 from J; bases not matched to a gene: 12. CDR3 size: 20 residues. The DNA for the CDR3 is TGTGCCAGCAGCCTAGACCGTTGGACTAGCGGGGGAGGCTCCTACAATGAGCAGTTCTTC. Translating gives CASSLDRWTSGGGSYNEQFF.

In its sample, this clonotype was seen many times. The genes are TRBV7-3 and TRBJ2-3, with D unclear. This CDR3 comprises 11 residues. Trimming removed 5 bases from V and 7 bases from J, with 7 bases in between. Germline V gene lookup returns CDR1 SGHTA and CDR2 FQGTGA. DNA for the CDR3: TGTGCCAGCAGCCAAGGGAATACGCAGTATTTT. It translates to CASSQGNTQYF.

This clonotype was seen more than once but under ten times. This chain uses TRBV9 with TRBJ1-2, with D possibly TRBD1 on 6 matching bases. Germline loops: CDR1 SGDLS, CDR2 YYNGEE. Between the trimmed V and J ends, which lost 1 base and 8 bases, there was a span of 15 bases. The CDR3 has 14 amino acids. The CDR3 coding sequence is TGTGCCAGCAGCGTATCCGGGGGCGCTGGCGGCTACACCTTC. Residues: CASSVSGGAGGYTF.

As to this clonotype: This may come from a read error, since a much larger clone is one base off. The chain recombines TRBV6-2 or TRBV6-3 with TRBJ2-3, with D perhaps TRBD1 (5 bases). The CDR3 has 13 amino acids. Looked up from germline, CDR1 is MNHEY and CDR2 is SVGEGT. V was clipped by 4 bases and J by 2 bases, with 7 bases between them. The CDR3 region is CASSWGFTDTQYF. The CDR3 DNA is TGTGCCAGCAGTTGGGGCTTCACAGATACGCAGTATTTT.

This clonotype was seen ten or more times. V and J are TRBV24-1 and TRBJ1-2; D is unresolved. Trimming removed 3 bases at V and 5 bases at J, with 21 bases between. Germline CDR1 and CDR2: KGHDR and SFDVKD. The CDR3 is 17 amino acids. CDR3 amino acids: CATSDPVLLKAHYGYTF. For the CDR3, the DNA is TGTGCCACCAGTGATCCGGTCCTGTTGAAAGCCCATTATGGCTACACCTTC.

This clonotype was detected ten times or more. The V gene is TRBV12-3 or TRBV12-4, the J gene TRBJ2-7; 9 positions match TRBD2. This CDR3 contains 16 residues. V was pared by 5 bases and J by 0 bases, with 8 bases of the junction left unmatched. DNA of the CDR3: TGTGCCAGCAGTGGGGGACTAGCCTCAAGCTCCTACGAGCAGTACTTC. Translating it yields CASSGGLASSSYEQYF.

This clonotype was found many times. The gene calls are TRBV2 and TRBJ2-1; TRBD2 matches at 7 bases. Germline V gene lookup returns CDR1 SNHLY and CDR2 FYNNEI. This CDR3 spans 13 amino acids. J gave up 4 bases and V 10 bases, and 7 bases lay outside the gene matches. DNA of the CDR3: TGTGCCACCAAAAGCGGGGAATACAATGAGCAGTTCTTC. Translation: CATKSGEYNEQFF. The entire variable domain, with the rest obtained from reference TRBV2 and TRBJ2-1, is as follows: EPEVTQTPSHQVTQMGQEVILRCVPISNHLYFYWYRQILGQKVEFLVSFYNNEISEKSEIFDDQFSVERPDGSNFTLKIRSTKLEDSAMYFCATKSGEYNEQFFGPGTRLTVL.

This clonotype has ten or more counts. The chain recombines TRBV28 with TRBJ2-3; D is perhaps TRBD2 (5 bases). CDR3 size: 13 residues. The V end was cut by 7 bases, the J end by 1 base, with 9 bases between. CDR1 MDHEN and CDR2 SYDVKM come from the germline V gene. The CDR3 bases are TGTGCCAGCATTGAGGGCCGCACAGATACGCAGTATTTT. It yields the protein CASIEGRTDTQYF.

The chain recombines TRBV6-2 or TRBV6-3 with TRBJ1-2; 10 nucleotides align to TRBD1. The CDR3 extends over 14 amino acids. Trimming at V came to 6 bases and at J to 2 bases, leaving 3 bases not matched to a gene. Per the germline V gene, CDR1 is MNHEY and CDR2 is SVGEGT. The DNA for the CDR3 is TGTGCCAGCAGGAAGGGACAGGGGAACTATGGCTACACCTTC. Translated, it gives CASRKGQGNYGYTF.

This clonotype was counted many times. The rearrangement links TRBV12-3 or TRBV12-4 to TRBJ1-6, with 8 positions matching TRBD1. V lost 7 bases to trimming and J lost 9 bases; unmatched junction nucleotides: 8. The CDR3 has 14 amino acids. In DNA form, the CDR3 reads TGTGCCAGCAACGGACAGGGACTCGGTTCACCCCTCCACTTT. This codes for CASNGQGLGSPLHF.

The CDR3 protein is CASSRGQGGGSGELFF. In DNA, the CDR3 is TGCGCCAGCAGCCGAGGACAGGGGGGAGGTTCCGGGGAGCTGTTTTTT. The chain combines TRBV4-1 with TRBJ2-2; 10 bases map to TRBD1. Germline V gene sequence: CDR1 MGHRA, CDR2 YSYEKL. The V and J ends lost 4 bases and 6 bases, in that order; junction bases with no gene match: 8. This CDR3 has 16 amino acids.

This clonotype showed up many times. CDR3 protein: CASSLYASGWGLNEQFF. The CDR3 region has the DNA TGTGCCAGCAGTTTGTATGCTAGCGGTTGGGGACTCAATGAGCAGTTCTTC. The chain couples TRBV27 to TRBJ2-1; 7 nucleotides line up with TRBD2. The length of the CDR3 is 17 residues. With 3 bases clipped from V and 6 bases from J, the junction kept 14 bases outside the gene matches. Germline assignment: CDR1 MNHEY and CDR2 SMNVEV (reference sequence).

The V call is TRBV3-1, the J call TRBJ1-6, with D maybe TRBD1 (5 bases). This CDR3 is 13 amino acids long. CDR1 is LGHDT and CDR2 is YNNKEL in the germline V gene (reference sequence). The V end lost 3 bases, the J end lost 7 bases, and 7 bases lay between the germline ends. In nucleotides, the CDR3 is TGTGCCAGCAGCCAGGGGCTGAATTCACCCCTCCACTTT. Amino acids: CASSQGLNSPLHF.

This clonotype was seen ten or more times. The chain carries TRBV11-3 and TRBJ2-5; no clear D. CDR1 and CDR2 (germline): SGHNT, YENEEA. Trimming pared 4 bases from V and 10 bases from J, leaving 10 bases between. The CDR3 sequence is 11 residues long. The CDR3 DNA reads TGTGCCAGCAGCTCCGTCCGAGGCCAGTACTTC. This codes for CASSSVRGQYF. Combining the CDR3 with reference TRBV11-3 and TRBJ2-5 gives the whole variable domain EAGVVQSPRYKIIEKKQPVAFWCNPISGHNTLYWYLQNLGQGPELLIRYENEEAVDDSQLPKDRFSAERLKGVDSTLKIQPAELGDSAVYLCASSSVRGQYFGPGTRLLVL.

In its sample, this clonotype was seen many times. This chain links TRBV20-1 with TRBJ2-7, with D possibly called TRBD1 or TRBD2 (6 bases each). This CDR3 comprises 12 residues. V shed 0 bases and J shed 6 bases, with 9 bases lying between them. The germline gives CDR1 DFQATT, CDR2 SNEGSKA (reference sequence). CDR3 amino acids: CSARDRGAEQYF. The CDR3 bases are TGCAGTGCTAGAGATAGGGGGGCCGAGCAGTACTTC.

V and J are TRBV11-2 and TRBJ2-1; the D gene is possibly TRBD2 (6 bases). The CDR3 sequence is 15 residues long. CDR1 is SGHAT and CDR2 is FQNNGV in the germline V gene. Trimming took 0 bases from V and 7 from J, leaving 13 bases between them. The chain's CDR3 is CASSLEVAARNEQFF. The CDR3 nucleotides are TGTGCCAGCAGCTTAGAGGTAGCGGCCCGTAATGAGCAGTTCTTC.

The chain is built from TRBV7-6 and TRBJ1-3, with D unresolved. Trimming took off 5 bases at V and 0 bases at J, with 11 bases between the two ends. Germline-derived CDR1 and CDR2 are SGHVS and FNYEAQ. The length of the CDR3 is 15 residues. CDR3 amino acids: CASSLSPNSGNTIYF. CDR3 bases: TGTGCCAGCAGCCTTAGCCCAAACTCTGGAAACACCATATATTTT.